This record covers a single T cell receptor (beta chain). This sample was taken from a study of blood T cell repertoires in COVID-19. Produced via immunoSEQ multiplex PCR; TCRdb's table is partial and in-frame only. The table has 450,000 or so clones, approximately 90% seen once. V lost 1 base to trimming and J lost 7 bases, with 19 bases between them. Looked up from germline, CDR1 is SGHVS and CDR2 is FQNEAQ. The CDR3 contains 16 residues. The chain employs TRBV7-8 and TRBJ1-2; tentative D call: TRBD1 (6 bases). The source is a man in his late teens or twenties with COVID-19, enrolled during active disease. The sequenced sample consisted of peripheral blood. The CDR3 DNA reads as TGTGCCAGCAGCTTAGTTGAAACAGGGATGCTTGTTGGCTACACCTTC. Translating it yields CASSLVETGMLVGYTF.